What follows describes a single T cell receptor (beta chain). The antigen is undetermined. A single record per CDR3 protein comes from TCRdb applying MiXCR to the multiplex PCR reads. Among roughly 8,000 distinct CDR3 sequences listed, 65% to 80% were seen once. The CDR3 covers 16 residues. Germline values: CDR1 SEHNR, CDR2 FQNEAQ (reference sequence). Deletions cut 5 bases from V and 4 bases from J, with 17 bases between. These data come from a study of breast tumors, draining lymph nodes, adjacent tissues. Findings and limits, study-wide: The data were judged consistent with most tumor T cells coming from lymph node and expanding in tumor. Tumors had less TCR diversity than lymph nodes, more than nontumor tissue. That most tumor T cells come from lymph nodes remained unproven.

The sample taken for sequencing was tumor-adjacent breast tissue. The chain couples TRBV7-9 to TRBJ2-2, with D perhaps TRBD1 (6 bases). The source of this sequence is a female donor with breast cancer. Some clones in this sample may be carry-over from other donors' samples. The CDR3 loop reads CASSLTGHRGTGELFF. The CDR3 nucleotides read TGTGCCAGCAGCCTGACAGGCCACCGGGGCACCGGGGAGCTGTTTTTT. Full variable domain (rest looked up from reference TRBV7-9 and TRBJ2-2): DTGVSQNPRHKITKRGQNVTFRCDPISEHNRLYWYRQTLGQGPEFLTYFQNEAQLEKSRLLSDRFSAERPKGSFSTLEIQRTEQGDSAMYLCASSLTGHRGTGELFFGEGSRLTVL.